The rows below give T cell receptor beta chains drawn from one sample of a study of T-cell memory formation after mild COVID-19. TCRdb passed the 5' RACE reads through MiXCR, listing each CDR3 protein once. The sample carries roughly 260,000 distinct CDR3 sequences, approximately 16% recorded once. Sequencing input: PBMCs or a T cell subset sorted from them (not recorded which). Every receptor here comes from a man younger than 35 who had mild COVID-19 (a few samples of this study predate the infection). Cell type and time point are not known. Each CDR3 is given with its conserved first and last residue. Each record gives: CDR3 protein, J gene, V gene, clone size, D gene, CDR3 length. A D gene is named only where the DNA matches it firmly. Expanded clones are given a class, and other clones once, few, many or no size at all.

CASSEGTGIQPQHF	TRBJ1-5	TRBV6-1	.	TRBD1	14
CASSGTSGRPVVGSQYF	TRBJ2-3	TRBV7-8	.	.	17
CASSSGQYTGELFF	TRBJ2-2	TRBV7-3	few	.	14
CASSQRPGSYNEQFF	TRBJ2-1	TRBV4-3	few	.	15
CASSHRTSGLTDTQYF	TRBJ2-3	TRBV7-9	.	TRBD2	16
CASSLNRGNEKLFF	TRBJ1-4	TRBV7-2	few	.	14
CASRTGPRETQYF	TRBJ2-5	TRBV12-3/TRBV12-4	.	TRBD1	13
CSARDPNTDTQYF	TRBJ2-3	TRBV20-1	.	.	13
CSASRLYEQYF	TRBJ2-7	TRBV20-1	few	.	11
CATSRVGGAGTEAFF	TRBJ1-1	TRBV15	.	.	15
CASSVAGEETQYF	TRBJ2-5	TRBV9	few	.	13
CSAPVWQDEKLFF	TRBJ1-4	TRBV20-1	many	.	13
CASSPLAGNSPLHF	TRBJ1-6	TRBV2	few	.	14
CSARVAGIGDF	TRBJ2-4	TRBV20-1	.	.	11
CASSPGSTSTDTQYF	TRBJ2-3	TRBV5-1	few	.	15
CASRKAGTNTGELFF	TRBJ2-2	TRBV7-2	.	TRBD2	15
CASSRMGIAETQYF	TRBJ2-5	TRBV3-1	few	.	14
CASSASPGFYGYTF	TRBJ1-2	TRBV28	.	.	14
CASIQPGGSSYNEQFF	TRBJ2-1	TRBV6-6	.	.	16
CATLDRNYGYTF	TRBJ1-2	TRBV6-6	.	TRBD1	12
CASSRGQGLGELFF	TRBJ2-2	TRBV4-3	.	TRBD1	14
CASSLDIRDEQFF	TRBJ2-1	TRBV7-9	few	.	13
CASCRWGDSPLHF	TRBJ1-6	TRBV12-3/TRBV12-4	many	.	13
CASGRTGGYNYGYTF	TRBJ1-2	TRBV7-2	few	TRBD1	15
CSAPRVSGNTIYF	TRBJ1-3	TRBV20-1	few	.	13
CASSLRERGHMDTQYF	TRBJ2-3	TRBV5-4	.	TRBD2	16